What follows are 12 T cell receptor beta chains derived from one specimen sequenced in a study of blood T cell repertoires in COVID-19. Measured with immunoSEQ multiplex PCR; TCRdb has only the in-frame clones, and not every one. Of 110,000 or so clones in the sample, around 85% are singletons; the top ten hold 7.5% to 9%. The sample was peripheral blood. These receptors were taken from a man in his 70s who had recovered from COVID-19.

The V gene is TRBV7-3, the J gene TRBJ1-1; no reliable D call. V was cut by 1 base and J by 5 bases, with 8 bases left in between. Germline lookup yields CDR1 SGHTA and CDR2 FQGTGA. The CDR3 extends over 13 amino acids. The CDR3 DNA reads TGTGCCAGCAGCTTAAGGTCAGGTACTGAAGCTTTCTTT. Its protein is CASSLRSGTEAFF.

J is TRBJ1-1 and V is TRBV5-4; D may be TRBD1 (6 bases). The CDR3 covers 15 residues. The germline gives CDR1 SGHNT, CDR2 YYREEE (reference sequence). Trimming took off 2 bases at V and 9 bases at J, with 20 bases between the two ends. In DNA, the CDR3 is TGTGCCAGCAGCTTAAGAAGGGGGTTAGGGGAGAAAGCTTTCTTT. Translation gives CASSLRRGLGEKAFF.

This clone was counted a few times. The chain is built from TRBV7-6 and TRBJ2-1, with D perhaps matching TRBD2 (6 bases). Germline CDR1 and CDR2: SGHVS and FNYEAQ. This CDR3 has 16 amino acids. Trimming took off 2 bases at V and 1 base at J, with 12 bases between the two ends. The CDR3 here is CASSLFGGKSYNEQFF. The CDR3 DNA reads as TGTGCCAGCAGCTTATTTGGCGGGAAATCCTACAATGAGCAGTTCTTC.

The chain joins TRBV11-2 to TRBJ2-7, with 10 bases matching TRBD2. The CDR3 has 15 amino acids. Trimming took 5 bases from V and 5 from J; bases not matched to a gene: 9. Germline CDR1 reads SGHAT; CDR2 reads FQNNGV. CDR3 sequence: CASSRSSGRLHEQYF. As DNA, the CDR3 is TGTGCCAGCAGCCGGTCTAGCGGGAGACTCCACGAGCAGTACTTC.

CDR3 nucleotides: TGTGCCAGCAGCGCCCACTGGAGGGTAATCACAGATACGCAGTATTTT. Residues: CASSAHWRVITDTQYF. The rearrangement links TRBV9 to TRBJ2-3, with D perhaps matching TRBD2 (6 bases). V was clipped by 3 bases and J by 2 bases, with 16 bases between them. Germline V gene sequence: CDR1 SGDLS, CDR2 YYNGEE. The CDR3 has 16 residues.

This clone came up once. The chain couples TRBV2 to TRBJ1-1, with 8 bases identical to TRBD1. Trimming took 6 bases from V and 8 from J; bases not matched to a gene: 8. Per the germline V gene, CDR1 is SNHLY and CDR2 is FYNNEI. The CDR3 runs to 13 residues. This CDR3 reads CASSEGQASEAFF. The CDR3 DNA sequence: TGTGCCAGCAGCGAGGGACAGGCGAGCGAAGCTTTCTTT.

J is TRBJ1-1 and V is TRBV9, with TRBD1 matching over 9 bases. Losses at the gene ends were 0 bases for V and 5 bases for J; bases not matched to a gene: 5. Germline-derived CDR1 and CDR2 are SGDLS and YYNGEE. The CDR3 is made up of 15 amino acids. DNA for the CDR3: TGTGCCAGCAGCGTAGGAGGGACAGGGATAACTGAAGCTTTCTTT. Amino acids: CASSVGGTGITEAFF.

This clone has only a few counts. V and J are TRBV7-8 and TRBJ2-1, with D possibly being TRBD2 (6 bases). Deletions cut 2 bases from V and 9 bases from J, with 14 bases between. This CDR3 is 14 amino acids long. The germline V gene has CDR1 SGHVS and CDR2 FQNEAQ. The CDR3 loop reads CASSLRDSGSEQFF. The CDR3 DNA reads as TGTGCCAGCAGCTTAAGGGACTCCGGCTCTGAGCAGTTCTTC.

The chain has TRBV28 and TRBJ2-3; TRBD1 matches 7 bases. The CDR3 runs 14 residues. Germline V gives CDR1 MDHEN, CDR2 SYDVKM. Losses at the gene ends were 5 bases for V and 3 bases for J; bases not matched to a gene: 5. CDR3 residues: CASSQRQGTDTQYF. As DNA, the CDR3 is TGTGCCAGCAGTCAAAGACAGGGTACAGATACGCAGTATTTT.

The CDR3 DNA reads as TGTGCCAGCAGTAACGTAGCAGATACGCAGTATTTT. Protein sequence: CASSNVADTQYF. This chain uses TRBV27 with TRBJ2-3; no reliable D call. The length of the CDR3 is 12 residues. The germline V gene has CDR1 MNHEY and CDR2 SMNVEV (reference sequence). The V end lost 5 bases, the J end lost 4 bases, and 7 bases lay between the germline ends.

The chain combines TRBV29-1 with TRBJ2-7, with 16 bases that match TRBD2. Germline CDR1 is SQVTM and CDR2 is ANQGSEA. V was pared by 6 bases and J by 5 bases, with 10 bases of the junction left unmatched. The CDR3 contains 16 residues. The CDR3 is CSVGTSGRAKPDEQYF. CDR3 nucleotides: TGCAGCGTGGGGACTAGCGGGAGGGCCAAACCTGACGAGCAGTACTTC.

This rearrangement joins TRBV25-1 to TRBJ2-5; 11 bases agree with TRBD1. The germline V gene encodes CDR1 MGHDK and CDR2 SYGVNS. J gave up 5 bases and V 5 bases, and 10 bases lay outside the gene matches. The CDR3 sequence is 16 residues long. This chain's CDR3 is CASSHSGTGGYETQYF. Here the CDR3 DNA reads TGTGCCAGCAGTCACTCCGGGACAGGGGGATATGAGACCCAGTACTTC.